This TCR beta chain was obtained from a study of cytotoxic CD8 clonotypes in ibrutinib-treated CLL. On the study more broadly: Complete response was seen in 2 patients and partial in some 25; about 12 progressed and 14 stayed remitted after a median about 70 months. Response sampling occurred after a median approximately 12 months of treatment (range 6 to 36).

CDR1 SGHNT and CDR2 YYREEE come from the germline V gene (reference sequence). This CDR3 is 11 amino acids long. The V gene lost 0 bases and the J gene lost 7 bases, with 4 bases spanning the gap. Using immunoSEQ multiplex PCR, the repertoire was profiled, and TCRdb retains in-frame clones only, with some absent. The sample yields about 25,000 clones, over 55% seen once. Cryopreserved PBMCs supplied roughly 2.1 micrograms of genomic DNA for TCR beta libraries. A few counts support this clone. This clonotype originated in a human donor with chronic lymphocytic leukemia. Specimen: PBMCs, collected after 12 months of ibrutinib treatment. V gene TRBV5-4 combines with J gene TRBJ1-1; no definite D call. CDR3 nucleotide sequence: TGTGCCAGCAGCTTGGGAGATGAAGCTTTCTTT. It encodes CASSLGDEAFF.